The source of this TCR beta chain is a study of T cells in Graves' hyperthyroidism and ophthalmopathy. This clonotype appeared a few times. The V and J ends lost 9 bases and 4 bases respectively, with 13 bases between them. Germline CDR1 KGHDR, CDR2 SFDVKD. This CDR3 spans 13 amino acids. From RNA transcripts, TCR beta CDR3 regions were amplified. The TCR CDR3 was amplified in a first-round RT-PCR using the HTBI primer set. Via MiXCR, TCRdb re-called the multiplex PCR reads, giving one row per CDR3 protein. The sample includes 300,000 to 450,000 distinct CDR3 sequences, around 13% of them seen just once.

This TCR derives from a woman aged 60-70 years with Graves' hyperthyroidism. The V call is TRBV24-1, the J call TRBJ2-3, with D perhaps TRBD1 (5 bases). Sequenced material: blood. The CDR3 region is CATSRVVPDTQYF. The CDR3 DNA follows: TGTGCCACCTCCAGGGTGGTACCAGATACGCAGTATTTT.